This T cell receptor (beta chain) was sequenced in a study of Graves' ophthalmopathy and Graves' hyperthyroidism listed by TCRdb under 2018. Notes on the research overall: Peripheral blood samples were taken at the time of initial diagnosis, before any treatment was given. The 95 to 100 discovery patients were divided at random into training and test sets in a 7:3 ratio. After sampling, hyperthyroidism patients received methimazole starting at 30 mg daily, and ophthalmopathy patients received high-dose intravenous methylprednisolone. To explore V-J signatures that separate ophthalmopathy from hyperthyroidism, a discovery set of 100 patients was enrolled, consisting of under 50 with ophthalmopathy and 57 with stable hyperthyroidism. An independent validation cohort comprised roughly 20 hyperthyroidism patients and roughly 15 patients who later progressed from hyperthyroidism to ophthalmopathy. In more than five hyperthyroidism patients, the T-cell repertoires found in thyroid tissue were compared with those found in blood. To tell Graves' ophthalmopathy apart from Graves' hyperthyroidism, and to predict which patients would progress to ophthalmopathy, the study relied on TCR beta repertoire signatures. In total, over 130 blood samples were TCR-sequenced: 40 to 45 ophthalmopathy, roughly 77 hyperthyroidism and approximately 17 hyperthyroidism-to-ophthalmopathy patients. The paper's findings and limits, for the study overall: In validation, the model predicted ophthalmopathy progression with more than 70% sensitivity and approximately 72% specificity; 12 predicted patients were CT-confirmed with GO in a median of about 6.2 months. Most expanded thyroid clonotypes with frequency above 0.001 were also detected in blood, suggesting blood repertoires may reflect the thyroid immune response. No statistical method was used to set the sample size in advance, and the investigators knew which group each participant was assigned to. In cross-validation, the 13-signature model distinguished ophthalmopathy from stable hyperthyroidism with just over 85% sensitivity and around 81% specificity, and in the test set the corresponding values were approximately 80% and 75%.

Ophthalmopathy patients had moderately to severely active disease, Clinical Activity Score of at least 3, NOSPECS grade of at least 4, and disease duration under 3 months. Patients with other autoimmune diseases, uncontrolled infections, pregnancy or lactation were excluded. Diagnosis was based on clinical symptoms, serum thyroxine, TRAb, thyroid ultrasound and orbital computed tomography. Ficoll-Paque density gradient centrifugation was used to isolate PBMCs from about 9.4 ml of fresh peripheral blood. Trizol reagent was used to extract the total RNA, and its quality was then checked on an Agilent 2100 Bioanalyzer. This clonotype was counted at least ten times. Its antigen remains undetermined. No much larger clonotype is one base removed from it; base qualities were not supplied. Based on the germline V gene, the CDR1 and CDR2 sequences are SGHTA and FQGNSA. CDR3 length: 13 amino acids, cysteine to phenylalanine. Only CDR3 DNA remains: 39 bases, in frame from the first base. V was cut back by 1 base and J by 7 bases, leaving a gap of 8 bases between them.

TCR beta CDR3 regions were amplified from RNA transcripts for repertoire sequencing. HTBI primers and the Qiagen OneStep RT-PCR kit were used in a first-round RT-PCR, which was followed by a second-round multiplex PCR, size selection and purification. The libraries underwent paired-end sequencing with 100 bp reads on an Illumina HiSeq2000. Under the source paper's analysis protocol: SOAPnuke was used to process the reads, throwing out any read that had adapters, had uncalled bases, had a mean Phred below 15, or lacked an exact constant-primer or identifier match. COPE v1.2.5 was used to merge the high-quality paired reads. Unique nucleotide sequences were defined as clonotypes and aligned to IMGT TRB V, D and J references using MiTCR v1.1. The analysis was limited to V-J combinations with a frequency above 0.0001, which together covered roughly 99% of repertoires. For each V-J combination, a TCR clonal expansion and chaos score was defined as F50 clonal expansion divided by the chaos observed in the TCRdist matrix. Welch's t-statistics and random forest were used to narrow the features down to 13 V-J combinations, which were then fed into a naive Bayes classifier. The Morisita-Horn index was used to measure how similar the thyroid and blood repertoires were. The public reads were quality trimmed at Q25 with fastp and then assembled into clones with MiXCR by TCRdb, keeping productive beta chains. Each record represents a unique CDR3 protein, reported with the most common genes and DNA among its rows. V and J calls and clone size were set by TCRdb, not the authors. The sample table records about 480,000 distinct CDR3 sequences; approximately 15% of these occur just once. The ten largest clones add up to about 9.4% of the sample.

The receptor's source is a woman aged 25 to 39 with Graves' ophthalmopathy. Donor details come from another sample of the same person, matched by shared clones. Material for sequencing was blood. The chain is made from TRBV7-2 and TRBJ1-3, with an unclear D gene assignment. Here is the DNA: TGTGCCAGCAGCTTAGGGTACGGGAACACCATATATTTT. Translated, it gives CASSLGYGNTIYF.